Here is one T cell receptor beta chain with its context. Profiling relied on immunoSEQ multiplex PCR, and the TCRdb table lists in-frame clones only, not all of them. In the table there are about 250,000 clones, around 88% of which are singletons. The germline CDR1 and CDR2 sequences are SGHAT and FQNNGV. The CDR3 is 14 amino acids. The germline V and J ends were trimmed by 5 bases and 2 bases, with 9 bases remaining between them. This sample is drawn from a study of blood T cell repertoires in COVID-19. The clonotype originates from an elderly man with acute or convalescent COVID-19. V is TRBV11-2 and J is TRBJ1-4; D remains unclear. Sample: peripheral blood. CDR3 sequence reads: CASSKRRTNEKLFF. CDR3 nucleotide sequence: TGTGCCAGCAGCAAGCGGAGGACTAATGAAAAACTGTTTTTT.